This T cell receptor (beta chain) is drawn from a study of immune evolution from preneoplasia to lung adenocarcinoma. General study results and limits: T cell clonality was higher in KRAS-mutant than EGFR-mutant or wild-type nodules.

Between about 2014 and 2018, patients underwent resection in Japan or China. V shed 0 bases, J shed 6 bases, and the junction held 6 bases outside the gene matches. The germline gives CDR1 GTSNPN, CDR2 SVGIG (reference sequence). CDR3 length equals 15 residues. Clones were read by immunoSEQ multiplex PCR, and TCRdb kept only the in-frame ones, dropping some. The sample shows 3,000 to 4,000 clones, 60% to 75% of them seen only once. In this sample, this clone turned up a few times. Antigen specificity is unknown. This chain links TRBV30 with TRBJ1-5; 9 bases align to TRBD1. Material for sequencing was FFPE minimally invasive lung adenocarcinoma tissue. The receptor comes from a person aged 55-79 years with lung adenocarcinoma. The CDR3 DNA reads as TGTGCCTGGAGTGTACAGGGGGCGAGGGGTCAGCCCCAGCATTTT. This translates into CAWSVQGARGQPQHF.